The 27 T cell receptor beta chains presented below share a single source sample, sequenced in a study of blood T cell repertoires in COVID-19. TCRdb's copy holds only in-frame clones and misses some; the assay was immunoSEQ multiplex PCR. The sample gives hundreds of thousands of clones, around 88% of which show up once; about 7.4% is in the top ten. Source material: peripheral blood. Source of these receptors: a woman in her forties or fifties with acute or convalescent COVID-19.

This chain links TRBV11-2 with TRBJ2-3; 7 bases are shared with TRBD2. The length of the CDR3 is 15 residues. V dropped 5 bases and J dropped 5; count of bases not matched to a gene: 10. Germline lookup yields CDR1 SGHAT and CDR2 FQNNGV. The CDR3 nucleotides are TGTGCCAGCAGCCCCCTAGCGGATGGGGGAGATACGCAGTATTTT. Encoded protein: CASSPLADGGDTQYF.

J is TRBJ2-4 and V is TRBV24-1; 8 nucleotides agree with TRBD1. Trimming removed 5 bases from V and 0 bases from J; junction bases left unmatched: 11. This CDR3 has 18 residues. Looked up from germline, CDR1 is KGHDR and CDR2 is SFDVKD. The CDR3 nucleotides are TGTGCCACCAGTGGAAGGCAGGGGGCCAGGACAGCCAAAAACATTCAGTACTTC. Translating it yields CATSGRQGARTAKNIQYF.

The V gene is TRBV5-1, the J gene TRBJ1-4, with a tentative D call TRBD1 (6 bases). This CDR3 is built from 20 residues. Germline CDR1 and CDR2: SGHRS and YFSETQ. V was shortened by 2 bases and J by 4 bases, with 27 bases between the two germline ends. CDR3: CASSFTGTPPPVGFNEKLFF. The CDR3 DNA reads TGCGCCAGCAGCTTTACCGGGACACCCCCGCCAGTGGGGTTTAATGAAAAACTGTTTTTT.

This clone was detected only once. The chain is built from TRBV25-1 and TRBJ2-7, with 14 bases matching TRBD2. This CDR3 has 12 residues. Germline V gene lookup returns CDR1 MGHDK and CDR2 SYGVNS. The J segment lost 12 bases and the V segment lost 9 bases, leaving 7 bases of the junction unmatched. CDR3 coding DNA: TGTGCCAGTACGGGACTAGCGGGAGCGTTGTACTTC. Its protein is CASTGLAGALYF.

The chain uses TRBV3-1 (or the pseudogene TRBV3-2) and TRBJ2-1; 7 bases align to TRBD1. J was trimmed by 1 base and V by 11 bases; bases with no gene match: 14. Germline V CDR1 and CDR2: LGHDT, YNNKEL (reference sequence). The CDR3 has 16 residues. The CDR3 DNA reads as TGTGCCGCCTCAGGGTACAGGGGAGCGTCCTACAATGAGCAGTTCTTC. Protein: CAASGYRGASYNEQFF.

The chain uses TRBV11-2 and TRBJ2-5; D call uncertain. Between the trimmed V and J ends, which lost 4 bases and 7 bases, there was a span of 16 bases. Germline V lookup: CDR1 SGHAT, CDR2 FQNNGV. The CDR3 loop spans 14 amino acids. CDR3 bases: TGTGCCAGCAGCTCCCTTTGGAGCCCTGGGACCCAGTACTTC. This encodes CASSSLWSPGTQYF.

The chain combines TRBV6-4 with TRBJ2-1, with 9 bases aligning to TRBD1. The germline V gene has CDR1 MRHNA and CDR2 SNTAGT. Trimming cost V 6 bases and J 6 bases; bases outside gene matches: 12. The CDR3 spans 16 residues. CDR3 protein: CASSIRGTGKGNEQFF. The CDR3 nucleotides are TGTGCCAGCAGCATTCGCGGGACAGGGAAAGGCAATGAGCAGTTCTTC.

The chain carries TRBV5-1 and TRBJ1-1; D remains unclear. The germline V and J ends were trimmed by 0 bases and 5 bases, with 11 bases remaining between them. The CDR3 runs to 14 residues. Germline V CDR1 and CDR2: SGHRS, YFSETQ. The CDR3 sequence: CASSLVGSKTEAFF. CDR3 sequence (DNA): TGCGCCAGCAGCTTGGTGGGGAGTAAAACTGAAGCTTTCTTT.

The CDR3 DNA sequence: TGTGCCACCAGCAGCGGAGACAGGGATGACTACGAGCAGTACTTC. It translates to CATSSGDRDDYEQYF. The chain carries TRBV15 and TRBJ2-7; 7 bases are a match to TRBD1. The CDR3 extends over 15 amino acids. The germline V gene has CDR1 LNHNV and CDR2 YYDKDF (reference sequence). The trim removed 3 bases at V and 3 bases at J, leaving 8 bases unmatched.

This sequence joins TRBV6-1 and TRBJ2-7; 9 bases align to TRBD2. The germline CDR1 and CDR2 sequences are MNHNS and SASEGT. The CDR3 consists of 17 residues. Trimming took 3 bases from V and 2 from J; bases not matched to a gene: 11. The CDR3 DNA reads TGTGCCAGCAGTGACCCCCGGGCTAGCGGGACTGCCTACGAGCAGTACTTC. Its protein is CASSDPRASGTAYEQYF.

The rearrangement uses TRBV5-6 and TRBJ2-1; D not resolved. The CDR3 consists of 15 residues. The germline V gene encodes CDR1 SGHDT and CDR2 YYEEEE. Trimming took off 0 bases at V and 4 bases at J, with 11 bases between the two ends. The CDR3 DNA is TGTGCCAGCAGCTTGGGACTGCCATTTTACAATGAGCAGTTCTTC. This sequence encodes CASSLGLPFYNEQFF.

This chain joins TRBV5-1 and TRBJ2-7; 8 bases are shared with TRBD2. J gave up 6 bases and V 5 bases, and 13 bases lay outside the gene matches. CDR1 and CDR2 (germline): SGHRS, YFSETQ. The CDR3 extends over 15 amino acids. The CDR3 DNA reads TGCGCCAGCAGGGCCTCCGGGACTAGAGTAAGCGAGCAGTACTTC. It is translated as CASRASGTRVSEQYF.

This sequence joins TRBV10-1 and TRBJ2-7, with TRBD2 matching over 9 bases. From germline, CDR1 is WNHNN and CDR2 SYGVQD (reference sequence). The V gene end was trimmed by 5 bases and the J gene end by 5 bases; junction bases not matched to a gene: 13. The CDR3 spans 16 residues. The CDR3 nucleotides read TGCGCCAGCAGTTTAGAAAGAGCTCGGACTAGCGACGAGCAGTACTTC. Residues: CASSLERARTSDEQYF.

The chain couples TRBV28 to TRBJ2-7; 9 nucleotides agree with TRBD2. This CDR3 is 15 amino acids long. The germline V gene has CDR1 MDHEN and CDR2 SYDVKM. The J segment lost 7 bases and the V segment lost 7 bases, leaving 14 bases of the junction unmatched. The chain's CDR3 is CASKGLAGPTEEQYF. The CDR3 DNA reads TGTGCCAGCAAGGGGCTAGCGGGACCTACGGAGGAGCAGTACTTC.

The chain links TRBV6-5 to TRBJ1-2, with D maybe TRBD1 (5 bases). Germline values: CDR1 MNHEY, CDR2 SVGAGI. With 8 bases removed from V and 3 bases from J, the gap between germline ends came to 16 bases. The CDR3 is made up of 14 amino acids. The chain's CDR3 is CASEPGGSDYGYTF. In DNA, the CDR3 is TGTGCCAGCGAGCCGGGGGGGTCGGACTATGGCTACACCTTC.

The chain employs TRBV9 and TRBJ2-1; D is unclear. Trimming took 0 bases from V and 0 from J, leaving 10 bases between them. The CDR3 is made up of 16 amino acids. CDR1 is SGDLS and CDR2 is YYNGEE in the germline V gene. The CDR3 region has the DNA TGTGCCAGCAGCGTAGTCCCTCGTTCCTCCTACAATGAGCAGTTCTTC. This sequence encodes CASSVVPRSSYNEQFF.

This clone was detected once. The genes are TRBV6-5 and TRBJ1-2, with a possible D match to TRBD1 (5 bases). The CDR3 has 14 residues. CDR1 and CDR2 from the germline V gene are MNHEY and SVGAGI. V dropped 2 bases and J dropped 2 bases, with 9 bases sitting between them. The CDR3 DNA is TGTGCCAGCAGTTACGGCAGGGCCAACTATGGCTACACCTTC. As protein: CASSYGRANYGYTF.

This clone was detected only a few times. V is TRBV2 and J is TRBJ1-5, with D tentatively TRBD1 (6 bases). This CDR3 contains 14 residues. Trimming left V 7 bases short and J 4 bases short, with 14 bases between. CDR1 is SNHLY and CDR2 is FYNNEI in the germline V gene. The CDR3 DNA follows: TGTGCCAGCACCCCGGACAGTCCGAATCAGCCCCAGCATTTT. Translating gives CASTPDSPNQPQHF. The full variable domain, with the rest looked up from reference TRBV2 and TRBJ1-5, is EPEVTQTPSHQVTQMGQEVILRCVPISNHLYFYWYRQILGQKVEFLVSFYNNEISEKSEIFDDQFSVERPDGSNFTLKIRSTKLEDSAMYFCASTPDSPNQPQHFGDGTRLSIL.

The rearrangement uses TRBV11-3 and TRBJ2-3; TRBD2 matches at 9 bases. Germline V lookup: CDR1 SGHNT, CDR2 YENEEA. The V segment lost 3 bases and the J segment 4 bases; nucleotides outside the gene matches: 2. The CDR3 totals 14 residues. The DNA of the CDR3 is TGTGCCAGCAGCTTGCGGGAGGGGCCAGATACGCAGTATTTT. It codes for CASSLREGPDTQYF.

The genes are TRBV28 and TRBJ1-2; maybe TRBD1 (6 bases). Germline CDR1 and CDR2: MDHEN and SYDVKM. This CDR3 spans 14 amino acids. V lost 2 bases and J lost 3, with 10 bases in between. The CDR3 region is CASSLDRSYYGYTF. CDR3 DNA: TGTGCCAGCAGTTTAGACAGGTCGTACTATGGCTACACCTTC.

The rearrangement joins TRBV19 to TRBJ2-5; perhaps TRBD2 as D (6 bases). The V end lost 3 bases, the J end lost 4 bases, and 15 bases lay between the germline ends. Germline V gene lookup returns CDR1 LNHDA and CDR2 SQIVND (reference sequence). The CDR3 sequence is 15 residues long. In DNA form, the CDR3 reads TGTGCCAGTAGTATTCCCCTCGCGACTAGAGAGACCCAGTACTTC. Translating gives CASSIPLATRETQYF.

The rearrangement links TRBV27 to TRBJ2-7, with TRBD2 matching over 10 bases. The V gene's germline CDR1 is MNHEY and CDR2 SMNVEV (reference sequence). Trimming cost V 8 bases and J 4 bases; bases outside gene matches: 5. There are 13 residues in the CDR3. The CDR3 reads CASSSGREYEQYF. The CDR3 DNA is TGTGCCAGCTCTAGCGGGAGAGAGTACGAGCAGTACTTC.

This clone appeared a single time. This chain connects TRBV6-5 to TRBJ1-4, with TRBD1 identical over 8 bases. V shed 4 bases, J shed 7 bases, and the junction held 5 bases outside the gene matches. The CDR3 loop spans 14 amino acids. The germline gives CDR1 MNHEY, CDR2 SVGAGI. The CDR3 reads CASSSTGASEKLFF. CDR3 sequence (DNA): TGTGCCAGCAGTTCGACAGGGGCTAGTGAAAAACTGTTTTTT.

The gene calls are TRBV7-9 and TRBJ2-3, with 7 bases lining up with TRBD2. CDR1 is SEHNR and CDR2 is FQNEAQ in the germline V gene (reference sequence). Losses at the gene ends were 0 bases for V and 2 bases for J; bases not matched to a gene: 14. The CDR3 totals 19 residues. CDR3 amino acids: CASSLASGLLACLTDTQYF. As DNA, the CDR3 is TGTGCCAGCAGCTTAGCGTCAGGACTACTAGCGTGCCTCACAGATACGCAGTATTTT. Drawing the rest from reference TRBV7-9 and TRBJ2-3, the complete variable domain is DTGVSQNPRHKITKRGQNVTFRCDPISEHNRLYWYRQTLGQGPEFLTYFQNEAQLEKSRLLSDRFSAERPKGSFSTLEIQRTEQGDSAMYLCASSLASGLLACLTDTQYFGPGTRLTVL.

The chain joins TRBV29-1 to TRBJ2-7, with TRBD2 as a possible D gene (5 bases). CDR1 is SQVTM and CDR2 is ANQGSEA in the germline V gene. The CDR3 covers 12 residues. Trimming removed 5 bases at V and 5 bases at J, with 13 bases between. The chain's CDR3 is CSVRGLVNEQYF. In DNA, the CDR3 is TGCAGCGTTCGAGGGTTGGTGAACGAGCAGTACTTC.

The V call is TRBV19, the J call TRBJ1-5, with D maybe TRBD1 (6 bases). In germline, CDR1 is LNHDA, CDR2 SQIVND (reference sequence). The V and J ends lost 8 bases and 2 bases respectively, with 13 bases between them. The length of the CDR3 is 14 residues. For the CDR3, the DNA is TGTGCCAGTCGACAAGGGGGACGCAATCAGCCCCAGCATTTT. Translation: CASRQGGRNQPQHF.

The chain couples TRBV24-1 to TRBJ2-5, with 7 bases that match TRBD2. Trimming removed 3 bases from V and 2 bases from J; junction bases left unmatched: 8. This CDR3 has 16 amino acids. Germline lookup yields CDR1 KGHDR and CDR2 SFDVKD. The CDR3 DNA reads TGTGCCACCAGTGATCAGGACGGGGGGACTCAAGAGACCCAGTACTTC. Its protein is CATSDQDGGTQETQYF.